These T cell receptor beta chains were read from a single sample in a study of T-cell reconstitution after alpha-beta-depleted transplantation in children. MiXCR was run by TCRdb on the PCR reads, yielding one entry per CDR3 protein. The data show a few hundred thousand distinct CDR3 sequences, around 18% seen once. The sequences come from PBMCs from the stem cell graft donor, collected from the stem cell graft. The receptor set was obtained from a human donor who donated a stem cell graft to a child with acute lymphoblastic leukemia. The CDR3 runs from the conserved cysteine through the conserved F or W. A D gene is named only where the DNA matches it firmly. The size field is filled for only some rows; it gives once, few, many or a size class.

j_call | clone_size | d_call | v_call | cdr3_aa | cdr3_nt
TRBJ2-7 | - | - | TRBV27 | CASSFAVGGYEQYF | TGTGCCAGCAGTTTTGCCGTTGGGGGGTACGAGCAGTACTTC
TRBJ2-6 | few | - | TRBV11-2 | CASSKDTGVPANVLTF | TGTGCCAGCAGCAAGGACACGGGCGTCCCGGCCAACGTCCTGACTTTC
TRBJ2-1 | - | TRBD2 | TRBV10-1 | CASSDLAGEYNEQFF | TGCGCCAGCAGTGACCTAGCGGGGGAATACAATGAGCAGTTCTTC
TRBJ2-1 | many | TRBD1 | TRBV7-9 | CASSLRGTAFNEQFF | TGTGCCAGCAGCTTAAGAGGGACAGCCTTCAATGAGCAGTTCTTC
TRBJ2-1 | many | - | TRBV20-1 | CSARGGYNEQFF | TGCAGTGCCAGGGGTGGGTACAATGAGCAGTTCTTC
TRBJ2-1 | few | TRBD2 | TRBV9 | CASSVLAGVRSGNEQFF | TGTGCCAGCAGCGTTCTAGCGGGAGTGCGCTCGGGCAATGAGCAGTTCTTC
TRBJ2-1 | - | - | TRBV5-1 | CASSHHLQDNEQFF | TGCGCCAGCAGCCACCACCTTCAGGACAATGAGCAGTTCTTC
TRBJ2-1 | - | TRBD2 | TRBV20-1 | CSARAYDVAGGPSSYNEQFF | TGCAGTGCTAGAGCCTATGACGTAGCGGGAGGCCCGTCCTCCTACAATGAGCAGTTCTTC
TRBJ2-1 | few | TRBD2 | TRBV5-1 | CASSQGLAGTNEQFF | TGCGCCAGCAGCCAGGGACTAGCGGGTACCAATGAGCAGTTCTTC
TRBJ2-6 | - | - | TRBV12-3/TRBV12-4 | CASNIRVSGANVLTF | TGTGCCAGCAATATCAGGGTCTCTGGGGCCAACGTCCTGACTTTC
TRBJ1-3 | - | - | TRBV12-3/TRBV12-4 | CASSRLGELSGNTIYF | TGTGCCAGCAGTCGTCTGGGCGAACTTTCTGGAAACACCATATATTTT
TRBJ1-5 | - | - | TRBV20-1 | CCARGPNQPQHF | TGCTGTGCGAGGGGTCCCAATCAGCCCCAGCATTTT
TRBJ2-1 | few | TRBD1 | TRBV5-1 | CASSPDRVHRFF | TGCGCCAGCAGCCCAGACAGGGTGCATCGGTTCTTC
TRBJ1-5 | - | - | TRBV19 | CASSTTTGYSNQPQHF | TGTGCCAGTAGTACTACGACAGGCTATAGCAATCAGCCCCAGCATTTT
TRBJ2-3 | - | - | TRBV19 | CASKAAVGVSDTQYF | TGTGCCAGTAAGGCTGCAGTGGGAGTATCAGATACGCAGTATTTT
TRBJ2-1 | - | - | TRBV6-5 | CASSYRQLPYNEQFF | TGTGCCAGCAGTTACAGGCAGCTCCCATACAATGAGCAGTTCTTC
TRBJ2-3 | - | - | TRBV19 | CASSMSEFTDTQYF | TGTGCCAGTAGTATGTCAGAGTTCACAGATACGCAGTATTTT
TRBJ2-2 | - | - | TRBV5-1 | CASSWWRDTLAGELFF | TGCGCCAGCAGCTGGTGGAGGGACACCCTTGCCGGGGAGCTGTTTTTT
TRBJ1-1 | few | - | TRBV7-3 | CASSSGVANTEAFF | TGTGCCAGCAGCTCAGGGGTTGCGAACACTGAAGCTTTCTTT
TRBJ2-3 | few | TRBD2 | TRBV18 | CASSPPTHAGGGTQYF | TGTGCCAGCTCACCGCCTACGCACGCGGGAGGAGGTACGCAGTATTTT
TRBJ2-3 | - | - | TRBV29-1 | CSVEGRAADTQYF | TGCAGCGTTGAGGGCAGGGCAGCAGATACGCAGTATTTT
TRBJ2-5 | few | TRBD1 | TRBV5-1 | CASSLWGTGGETQYF | TGCGCCAGCAGCTTGTGGGGGACAGGGGGAGAGACCCAGTACTTC
TRBJ2-7 | few | TRBD2 | TRBV29-1 | CSVEGGLAGNWYEQYF | TGCAGCGTTGAAGGGGGACTAGCGGGGAATTGGTACGAGCAGTACTTC
TRBJ1-1 | - | TRBD1 | TRBV13 | CASSPTGTGENTEAFF | TGTGCCAGCAGCCCTACGGGGACAGGGGAGAACACTGAAGCTTTCTTT
TRBJ2-7 | few | - | TRBV6-5 | CASSLEEGGKAYEQYF | TGTGCCAGCAGTTTGGAGGAAGGGGGGAAAGCCTACGAGCAGTACTTC
TRBJ2-1 | - | TRBD2 | TRBV6-1 | CASRRAGVSYNEQFF | TGTGCCAGCAGGCGAGCGGGAGTAAGCTACAATGAGCAGTTCTTC
TRBJ2-1 | - | - | TRBV2 | CASRAKFF | TGTGCCAGCAGGGCTAAGTTCTTC
TRBJ1-2 | few | - | TRBV14 | CASSQSLHPANYGYTF | TGTGCCAGCAGCCAGTCCCTTCATCCTGCTAACTATGGCTACACCTTC
TRBJ2-1 | - | - | TRBV4-1 | CASSRIGGRHEQFF | TGCGCCAGCAGCCGAATAGGGGGTCGGCATGAGCAGTTCTTC
TRBJ1-5 | - | - | TRBV7-9 | CASSFPSKQPQHF | TGTGCCAGCAGCTTTCCGAGCAAGCAGCCCCAGCATTTT
TRBJ2-5 | few | TRBD1 | TRBV5-1 | CASSPRGLEETQYF | TGCGCCAGCAGCCCCAGGGGGTTAGAAGAGACCCAGTACTTC
TRBJ1-1 | - | TRBD1 | TRBV29-1 | CSVVRDSALF | TGCAGCGTTGTGCGGGACAGCGCCCTGTTT
TRBJ2-1 | - | TRBD2 | TRBV4-2 | CASSQQGKTGTSGLSSYNEQFF | TGTGCCAGCAGCCAACAGGGGAAGACCGGGACTAGCGGGTTGAGCTCCTACAATGAGCAGTTCTTC
TRBJ2-2 | - | - | TRBV7-8 | CASSFSRPSLGGSNTGELFF | TGTGCCAGCAGCTTTAGTAGGCCCTCACTTGGGGGGTCAAACACCGGGGAGCTGTTTTTT
TRBJ2-7 | - | - | TRBV12-5 | CASGPFGQFHF | TGTGCTAGTGGCCCTTTCGGACAGTTCCACTTC
TRBJ2-1 | few | TRBD1 | TRBV6-5 | CASSFLQGASYNEQFF | TGTGCCAGCAGTTTTTTACAGGGGGCATCCTACAATGAGCAGTTCTTC
TRBJ1-2 | - | TRBD1 | TRBV5-1 | CASSSAGQEYGYTF | TGCGCCAGCAGCTCGGCCGGACAGGAGTATGGCTACACCTTC
TRBJ2-7 | - | - | TRBV5-4 | CASSYGTSTYEQYF | TGTGCCAGCAGCTACGGGACCTCTACCTACGAGCAGTACTTC
TRBJ2-1 | - | - | TRBV7-2 | CASSLGVGLREQFF | TGTGCCAGCAGCTTAGGGGTGGGGCTCCGGGAGCAGTTCTTC
TRBJ1-2 | few | - | TRBV3-1 | CASSQGIRVVLSYGYTF | TGTGCCAGCAGCCAAGGGATCAGGGTAGTCCTCTCGTATGGCTACACCTTC
TRBJ2-1 | - | TRBD2 | TRBV20-1 | CSATLLAGRSYNEQFF | TGCAGTGCTACCCTCTTAGCGGGGCGCTCCTACAATGAGCAGTTCTTC
TRBJ1-1 | few | - | TRBV5-1 | CASSPHLSNTEAFF | TGCGCCAGCAGCCCGCATCTAAGTAACACTGAAGCTTTCTTT
TRBJ2-1 | - | TRBD2 | TRBV29-1 | CSVSGLAGYNEQFF | TGCAGCGTTTCTGGACTAGCGGGCTACAATGAGCAGTTCTTC
TRBJ2-7 | - | - | TRBV5-1 | CASGDSPEQYF | TGCGCCAGCGGCGACAGCCCCGAGCAGTACTTC
TRBJ1-2 | - | - | TRBV11-2 | CASSFEGHANYGYTF | TGTGCCAGCAGCTTTGAGGGACACGCGAACTATGGCTACACCTTC
TRBJ2-3 | - | TRBD2 | TRBV10-1 | CASSDTGGIDTQYF | TGCGCCAGCAGTGATACGGGAGGTATAGATACGCAGTATTTT
TRBJ2-1 | - | - | TRBV7-6 | CASSEGGERTNEQFF | TGTGCCAGCAGCGAGGGCGGCGAGAGAACCAATGAGCAGTTCTTC
TRBJ2-7 | - | TRBD1 | TRBV5-1 | CASSLGGQGDYEQYF | TGCGCCAGCAGCTTGGGGGGACAGGGCGATTACGAGCAGTACTTC